The 19 T cell receptor beta chains below come from one sample, sequenced in a study of cytomegalovirus exposure and HLA in healthy donors. 60 Vbeta and 13 Jbeta primers were used in PCR. Libraries were prepared by immunoSEQ multiplex PCR; TCRdb keeps only in-frame clonotypes and omits some of them. The table shows about 97,000 clones, with 73% occurring only once. The sequencing sample was made of PBMCs. The receptors were gathered from a man in his forties in good health and CMV-seronegative.

This clone has more than one count but fewer than ten. The chain links TRBV7-7 to TRBJ2-5, with D perhaps matching TRBD1 (6 bases). The germline V gene encodes CDR1 SSHAT and CDR2 FNYEAQ (reference sequence). V gave up 2 bases and J gave up 5 bases, with 12 bases separating them. This CDR3 contains 14 residues. The CDR3 nucleotides are TGTGCCAGCAGCTTATCCAGGGGCGAGGAGACCCAGTACTTC. Its translation is CASSLSRGEETQYF.

The rearrangement links TRBV5-4 to TRBJ2-5, with no clear D. The CDR3 consists of 15 residues. The germline V and J ends were trimmed by 4 bases and 2 bases, with 15 bases remaining between them. The germline CDR1 and CDR2 sequences are SGHNT and YYREEE (reference sequence). CDR3 protein: CASSPGEIPQETQYF. The CDR3 nucleotides are TGTGCCAGCAGCCCCGGTGAGATCCCTCAAGAGACCCAGTACTTC.

The CDR3 reads CASSQDAGDQPQHF. CDR3 DNA sequence: TGCGCCAGCAGCCAAGACGCGGGTGACCAGCCCCAGCATTTT. The V call is TRBV4-3, the J call TRBJ1-5; D remains unclear. This CDR3 spans 14 amino acids. Germline lookup yields CDR1 LGHNA and CDR2 YSLEER. V lost 0 bases and J 7 bases, leaving 10 bases between the germline ends.

This chain links TRBV5-1 with TRBJ2-7, with 13 positions matching TRBD2. Germline V gene sequence: CDR1 SGHRS, CDR2 YFSETQ. The trim removed 1 base at V and 4 bases at J, leaving 5 bases unmatched. CDR3 length: 16 amino acids. CDR3 in amino acids: CASSLTWTSGGYEQYF. For the CDR3, the DNA is TGCGCCAGCAGCTTGACCTGGACTAGCGGGGGTTACGAGCAGTACTTC.

The V and J genes are TRBV7-7 and TRBJ2-5; D not certain. This CDR3 is 13 amino acids long. CDR1 is SSHAT and CDR2 is FNYEAQ in the germline V gene (reference sequence). The V end lost 4 bases, the J end lost 3 bases, and 9 bases lay between the germline ends. The CDR3 spells CASSSGAKETQYF. CDR3 coding DNA: TGTGCCAGCAGCTCTGGAGCGAAAGAGACCCAGTACTTC.

The rearrangement uses TRBV10-3 and TRBJ2-1; 14 positions agree with TRBD2. In germline, CDR1 is ENHRY, CDR2 SYGVKD. V shed 6 bases, J shed 2 bases, and the junction held 6 bases outside the gene matches. There are 17 residues in the CDR3. CDR3 nucleotides: TGTGCCATCAGAAGGACTAGCGGGGGGCCAACCTACAATGAGCAGTTCTTC. Encoded protein: CAIRRTSGGPTYNEQFF.

V gene TRBV2 combines with J gene TRBJ2-7; 8 bases agree with TRBD1. V dropped 3 bases and J dropped 3; count of bases not matched to a gene: 4. The CDR3 loop spans 14 amino acids. Germline values: CDR1 SNHLY, CDR2 FYNNEI. The CDR3 sequence is CASSDQGAIYEQYF. In DNA, the CDR3 is TGTGCCAGCAGTGATCAGGGGGCTATCTACGAGCAGTACTTC.

The rearrangement joins TRBV2 to TRBJ2-7, with D perhaps matching TRBD2 (5 bases). Trimming removed 8 bases at V and 7 bases at J, with 21 bases between. This CDR3 contains 14 residues. Germline V lookup: CDR1 SNHLY, CDR2 FYNNEI. The CDR3 spells CASGLEIGSREQYF. The CDR3 nucleotides read TGTGCCAGCGGCCTGGAAATAGGGAGTAGGGAGCAGTACTTC.

This clone occurred once. The chain carries TRBV28 and TRBJ2-3, with 9 bases identical to TRBD1. Germline V gene sequence: CDR1 MDHEN, CDR2 SYDVKM. This CDR3 comprises 15 residues. V was pared by 4 bases and J by 3 bases, with 5 bases of the junction left unmatched. The CDR3 DNA is TGTGCCAGCAGTTCTCCGGGACAGGGAACAGATACGCAGTATTTT. Translated: CASSSPGQGTDTQYF.

This clone was observed a single time. The chain is built from TRBV19 and TRBJ1-3; 8 bases fit TRBD1. The germline CDR1 and CDR2 sequences are LNHDA and SQIVND (reference sequence). J gave up 3 bases and V 4 bases, and 5 bases lay outside the gene matches. The CDR3 has 15 amino acids. The CDR3 DNA follows: TGTGCCAGTAGTACGGGACAGGACAGTGGAAACACCATATATTTT. Encoded protein: CASSTGQDSGNTIYF.

The V and J genes are TRBV7-7 and TRBJ2-2; 8 bases align to TRBD2. The V and J ends lost 3 bases and 1 base, in that order; junction bases with no gene match: 1. Germline V gene sequence: CDR1 SSHAT, CDR2 FNYEAQ (reference sequence). The CDR3 length is 15 residues. CDR3 nucleotides: TGTGCCAGCAGCTTCGGGGGGGTGAACACCGGGGAGCTGTTTTTT. Residues: CASSFGGVNTGELFF.

This clone was picked up one time. The DNA of the CDR3 is TGTGCCATCAGTGATGAGTACGAGCAGTACTTC. As protein: CAISDEYEQYF. The rearrangement joins TRBV10-3 to TRBJ2-7, with D hard to call. The V and J ends lost 3 bases and 4 bases respectively, with 4 bases between them. This CDR3 is built from 11 residues. CDR1 and CDR2 (germline): ENHRY, SYGVKD.

The rearrangement links TRBV5-5 to TRBJ1-5, with 10 bases aligning to TRBD1. Trimming at V came to 3 bases and at J to 7 bases, leaving 7 bases not matched to a gene. The germline V gene has CDR1 SGHKS and CDR2 YYEKEE (reference sequence). CDR3 length: 15 amino acids. CDR3 sequence (DNA): TGTGCCAGCAGCTGGGACAGGGGCGTGTTACAGCCCCAGCATTTT. This codes for CASSWDRGVLQPQHF.

The V call is TRBV5-1, the J call TRBJ2-5, with TRBD2 matching over 8 bases. Germline assignment: CDR1 SGHRS and CDR2 YFSETQ. V lost 4 bases, J lost 1 base, and 30 bases stayed unmatched. This CDR3 contains 23 residues. Written as DNA, the CDR3 is TGCGCCAGCAGCCTAAGATGGGGGACTAGTGGCCCTCTTGACCGAGGTTCCCAAGAGACCCAGTACTTC. Translation: CASSLRWGTSGPLDRGSQETQYF.

The J gene is TRBJ1-6, the V gene TRBV7-6, with 8 bases fitting TRBD1. The CDR3 covers 15 residues. V dropped 6 bases and J dropped 10; count of bases not matched to a gene: 11. Germline assignment: CDR1 SGHVS and CDR2 FNYEAQ. In DNA, the CDR3 is TGTGCCAGCAGACTTACAGGGGGAGGCGGGTCACCCCTCCACTTT. It is translated as CASRLTGGGGSPLHF.

V usage is TRBV6-5 and J usage is TRBJ2-1; 11 nucleotides align to TRBD2. V lost 0 bases and J lost 3; bases outside the gene matches: 1. The CDR3 has 16 amino acids. Germline CDR1 reads MNHEY; CDR2 reads SVGAGI. CDR3 nucleotide sequence: TGTGCCAGCAGTTACTCGGGACTAGCGGTCTACAATGAGCAGTTCTTC. Residues: CASSYSGLAVYNEQFF.

The J gene is TRBJ1-1, the V gene TRBV5-4; TRBD1 matches 9 bases. The length of the CDR3 is 18 residues. Looked up from germline, CDR1 is SGHNT and CDR2 is YYREEE (reference sequence). The trim removed 4 bases at V and 0 bases at J, leaving 13 bases unmatched. The CDR3 spells CASSPLPGQGVLNTEAFF. CDR3 bases: TGTGCCAGCAGCCCACTACCGGGACAGGGAGTGTTGAACACTGAAGCTTTCTTT.

V and J are TRBV28 and TRBJ1-1; D remains unclear. This CDR3 spans 15 amino acids. The germline gives CDR1 MDHEN, CDR2 SYDVKM. V was shortened by 1 base and J by 1 base, with 10 bases between the two germline ends. CDR3 loop: CASSLYEQENTEAFF. The CDR3 nucleotides are TGTGCCAGCAGTTTATACGAACAAGAGAACACTGAAGCTTTCTTT.

This clone was counted a few times. The chain employs TRBV5-1 and TRBJ1-3; D remains ambiguous. The V end lost 1 base, the J end lost 1 base, and 9 bases lay between the germline ends. Per the germline V gene, CDR1 is SGHRS and CDR2 is YFSETQ. The CDR3 length is 15 residues. Here the CDR3 DNA reads TGCGCCAGCAGCTTGCCCTCCTCTTCTGGAAACACCATATATTTT. It is translated as CASSLPSSSGNTIYF.